Listed here are 7 T cell receptor beta chains from one sample, sequenced in a study of cytomegalovirus exposure and HLA in healthy donors. The PCR used 60 Vbeta and 13 Jbeta primers. Only in-frame clones appear in the TCRdb table, and some are missing; sequencing was by immunoSEQ multiplex PCR. Of approximately 200,000 clones listed, 75% to 85% are singletons. Material for sequencing was PBMCs. Source of these receptors: a girl aged 10-17 years in good health and CMV-seropositive.

The chain has TRBV7-6 and TRBJ2-5, with D uncertain. Trimming took off 5 bases at V and 9 bases at J, with 10 bases between the two ends. CDR1 is SGHVS and CDR2 is FNYEAQ in the germline V gene. This CDR3 comprises 11 residues. CDR3 coding DNA: TGTGCCAGCAGCCCCCGGGTGGCCCAGTACTTC. Protein product: CASSPRVAQYF.

The chain combines TRBV27 with TRBJ1-6; the D gene is possibly TRBD1 (6 bases). CDR3 length: 16 amino acids. Germline V lookup: CDR1 MNHEY, CDR2 SMNVEV (reference sequence). Trimming left V 0 bases short and J 4 bases short, with 10 bases between. The CDR3 DNA reads TGTGCCAGCAGTTTATCCATGACAGGTTATAATTCACCCCTCCACTTT. This sequence encodes CASSLSMTGYNSPLHF.

J is TRBJ2-3 and V is TRBV5-4; 7 positions agree with TRBD2. This CDR3 spans 18 amino acids. Germline V gene data show CDR1 as SGHNT and CDR2 as YYREEE (reference sequence). Trimming cost V 0 bases and J 8 bases; bases outside gene matches: 18. The chain's CDR3 is CASSLGPYGPSGQATQYF. CDR3 in DNA: TGTGCCAGCAGCTTGGGTCCATACGGCCCTAGCGGTCAGGCTACGCAGTATTTT.

The chain is built from TRBV20-1 and TRBJ1-2; D is undetermined. Trimming removed 3 bases at V and 6 bases at J, with 8 bases between. The CDR3 sequence is 11 residues long. The V gene's germline CDR1 is DFQATT and CDR2 SNEGSKA (reference sequence). The CDR3 DNA follows: TGCAGTGCTAGGGCGGGAGATGGCTACACCTTC. Protein: CSARAGDGYTF.

The rearrangement joins TRBV7-6 to TRBJ1-2, with 12 bases that match TRBD1. This CDR3 has 19 residues. With 4 bases clipped from V and 7 bases from J, the junction kept 19 bases outside the gene matches. In germline, CDR1 is SGHVS, CDR2 FNYEAQ. This CDR3 is CASSSLTGTGGLVGGGYTF. Written as DNA, the CDR3 is TGTGCCAGCAGCTCCCTAACCGGGACAGGGGGCCTTGTAGGAGGTGGCTACACCTTC. Using reference TRBV7-6 and TRBJ1-2 for the parts outside the CDR3, the full variable domain is GAGVSQSPRYKVTKRGQDVALRCDPISGHVSLYWYRQALGQGPEFLTYFNYEAQQDKSGLPNDRFSAERPEGSISTLTIQRTEQRDSAMYRCASSSLTGTGGLVGGGYTFGSGTRLTVV.

V usage is TRBV4-1 and J usage is TRBJ1-1, with D possibly being TRBD1 (6 bases). Germline V gene sequence: CDR1 MGHRA, CDR2 YSYEKL. This CDR3 has 15 amino acids. V was shortened by 3 bases and J by 1 base, with 12 bases between the two germline ends. The CDR3 DNA sequence: TGCGCCAGCAGCCACGCGGGCAGGGGGAACACTGAAGCTTTCTTT. Its protein is CASSHAGRGNTEAFF.

V gene TRBV9 combines with J gene TRBJ1-3, with a tentative D call TRBD1 (5 bases). The CDR3 totals 16 residues. Trimming removed 0 bases from V and 0 bases from J, with 10 bases in between. Germline V CDR1 and CDR2: SGDLS, YYNGEE. In nucleotides, the CDR3 is TGTGCCAGCAGCGTAGAACAGGATTACTCTGGAAACACCATATATTTT. It codes for CASSVEQDYSGNTIYF.